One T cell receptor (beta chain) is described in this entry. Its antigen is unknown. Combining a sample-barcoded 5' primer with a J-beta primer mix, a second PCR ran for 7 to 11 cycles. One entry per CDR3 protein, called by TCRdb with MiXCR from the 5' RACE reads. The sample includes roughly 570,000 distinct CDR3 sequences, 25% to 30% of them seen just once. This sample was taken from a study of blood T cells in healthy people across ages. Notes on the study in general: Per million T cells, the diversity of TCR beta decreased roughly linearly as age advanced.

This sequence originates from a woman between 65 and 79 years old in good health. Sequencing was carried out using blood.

CDR3 sequence reads: CATSDGVTDTQYF. Here the CDR3 DNA reads TGTGCCACCAGTGATGGAGTGACAGATACGCAGTATTTT. The rearrangement links TRBV24-1 to TRBJ2-3; D is ambiguous. The V end lost 3 bases, the J end lost 3 bases, and 6 bases lay between the germline ends. CDR1 KGHDR and CDR2 SFDVKD come from the germline V gene. The CDR3 has 13 residues.